These 23 T cell receptor beta chains were sequenced from one sample in a study of regulatory T cells in long-lasting Graves disease. This sample's time point: persistent/refractory GD, antithyroid drugs over 5 years with positive TRAb. Extracted PBMC RNA gave rise to the TCR library. Combining iRepertoire HTBI primers with Arm-PCR of CDR3 regions, the authors built TCR beta libraries. TCRdb ran MiXCR on the multiplex PCR reads and lists one entry per CDR3 protein. The profile shows about 400,000 distinct CDR3 sequences, less than 25% of them singletons. The source material was peripheral blood mononuclear cells (PBMCs), sampled when the disease was refractory, from a patient treated with antithyroid drugs. These receptors came from a female donor with Graves disease.

The V gene is TRBV12-3 or TRBV12-4, the J gene TRBJ2-7; 7 bases agree with TRBD1. V trimming: 5 bases; J trimming: 0 bases; junction bases outside the gene matches: 7. This CDR3 comprises 15 residues. The CDR3 reads CASSIPTGNSYEQYF. CDR3 nucleotides: TGTGCCAGCAGTATACCGACAGGGAACTCCTACGAGCAGTACTTC.

The chain combines TRBV3-1 with TRBJ1-1, with 8 positions matching TRBD1. Germline V gene lookup returns CDR1 LGHDT and CDR2 YNNKEL (reference sequence). V lost 1 base and J lost 7; bases outside the gene matches: 8. This CDR3 region has 15 residues. DNA of the CDR3: TGTGCCAGCAGCCAAGCGATCAGGGGGCGGGATGAAGCTTTCTTT. This sequence encodes CASSQAIRGRDEAFF.

This clonotype was detected only a few times. At one boundary the junction diverges from the germline segment, which might be a read error. The genes are TRBV5-8 and TRBJ2-5; the match to TRBD1 covers 8 bases. This CDR3 has 16 residues. CDR1 is SGHTS and CDR2 is YDEGEE in the germline V gene. In DNA, the CDR3 is TGTGCCACAGAACCACCAGGGGGCGAGGGGCAAGAAACCCAGTACTTC. Translated, it gives CATEPPGGEGQETQYF.

This clonotype was detected a few times. The V and J genes are TRBV7-9 and TRBJ1-6, with D uncertain. This CDR3 spans 14 amino acids. Trimming left V 4 bases short and J 9 bases short, with 13 bases between. Germline V gene data show CDR1 as SEHNR and CDR2 as FQNEAQ (reference sequence). In DNA, the CDR3 is TGTGCCAGCAGCTCCAGCCGGCAATTTTCACCCCTCCACTTT. This encodes CASSSSRQFSPLHF. The full variable domain, completed using reference TRBV7-9 and TRBJ1-6, is DTGVSQNPRHKITKRGQNVTFRCDPISEHNRLYWYRQTLGQGPEFLTYFQNEAQLEKSRLLSDRFSAERPKGSFSTLEIQRTEQGDSAMYLCASSSSRQFSPLHFGNGTRLTVT.

This clonotype was observed at least ten times. The chain uses TRBV28 and TRBJ2-2; D is possibly TRBD1 (5 bases). V shed 4 bases and J shed 3 bases, with 12 bases lying between them. This CDR3 has 15 residues. The V gene's germline CDR1 is MDHEN and CDR2 SYDVKM. This CDR3 is CASSWVLGDTGELFF. DNA for the CDR3: TGTGCCAGCAGTTGGGTGCTAGGGGACACCGGGGAGCTGTTTTTT.

This clonotype was counted at least ten times. The CDR3 sequence is CASSLRAGQETQYF. In nucleotides, the CDR3 is TGTGCCAGCAGCTTACGGGCAGGTCAAGAGACCCAGTACTTC. J is TRBJ2-5 and V is TRBV7-9; the D is unclear. The V gene lost 2 bases and the J gene lost 2 bases, with 9 bases spanning the gap. In germline, CDR1 is SEHNR, CDR2 FQNEAQ (reference sequence). The CDR3 consists of 14 residues. Full variable domain (remainder filled in from reference TRBV7-9 and TRBJ2-5): DTGVSQNPRHKITKRGQNVTFRCDPISEHNRLYWYRQTLGQGPEFLTYFQNEAQLEKSRLLSDRFSAERPKGSFSTLEIQRTEQGDSAMYLCASSLRAGQETQYFGPGTRLLVL.

This clonotype was seen at least ten times. The V and J genes are TRBV9 and TRBJ2-2, with TRBD2 identical over 10 bases. The CDR3 length is 16 residues. After removal of 0 bases from V and 7 bases from J, the junction contained 6 bases not matched to a gene. The germline CDR1 and CDR2 sequences are SGDLS and YYNGEE. The CDR3, as DNA: TGTGCCAGCAGCGTAGCCCTAGCGGGAGAGGACGGGGAGCTGTTTTTT. Protein: CASSVALAGEDGELFF.

The chain couples TRBV19 to TRBJ2-5, with D perhaps matching TRBD1 (5 bases). CDR3 length: 14 residues. The germline V gene has CDR1 LNHDA and CDR2 SQIVND (reference sequence). V was clipped by 3 bases and J by 4 bases, with 12 bases between them. CDR3 in DNA: TGTGCCAGTAGTATTAGGGGCTACGGAGAGACCCAGTACTTC. Translated, it gives CASSIRGYGETQYF.

This rearrangement joins TRBV2 to TRBJ1-2; 7 nucleotides match TRBD1. The V gene end was trimmed by 6 bases and the J gene end by 6 bases; junction bases not matched to a gene: 10. Germline V lookup: CDR1 SNHLY, CDR2 FYNNEI. The CDR3 has 14 amino acids. The CDR3 spells CASSSGPQGDGYTF. The CDR3 DNA follows: TGTGCCAGCAGCTCAGGGCCTCAGGGGGATGGCTACACCTTC.

In its sample, this clonotype was seen many times. This sequence joins TRBV2 and TRBJ1-1; 7 bases fit TRBD1. The CDR3 runs 13 residues. V was clipped by 11 bases and J by 1 base; unmatched bases: 7. Per the germline V gene, CDR1 is SNHLY and CDR2 is FYNNEI. The CDR3 is CAGSGTANTEAFF. The CDR3 DNA reads TGTGCCGGTTCCGGGACAGCGAACACTGAAGCTTTCTTT.

This chain links TRBV7-6 with TRBJ1-6; the D is unclear. Trimming stripped 5 bases from V and 8 bases from J, with 13 bases between. The CDR3 is 14 amino acids. Per the germline V gene, CDR1 is SGHVS and CDR2 is FNYEAQ. CDR3: CASSESIWDSPLHF. The CDR3 bases are TGTGCCAGCAGCGAATCGATTTGGGATTCACCCCTCCACTTT. Variable domain in full (rest from reference TRBV7-6 and TRBJ1-6): GAGVSQSPRYKVTKRGQDVALRCDPISGHVSLYWYRQALGQGPEFLTYFNYEAQQDKSGLPNDRFSAERPEGSISTLTIQRTEQRDSAMYRCASSESIWDSPLHFGNGTRLTVT.

The CDR3 coding sequence is TGCAGTGCTAGGAGGCAGGGCGGCACTGAAGCTTTCTTT. Translation: CSARRQGGTEAFF. The chain uses TRBV20-1 and TRBJ1-1; possible D gene TRBD1, 5 bases. This CDR3 is 13 amino acids long. The V gene's germline CDR1 is DFQATT and CDR2 SNEGSKA (reference sequence). Trimming removed 3 bases at V and 4 bases at J, with 12 bases between.

This clonotype was recorded many times. V gene TRBV5-1 combines with J gene TRBJ2-1, with D perhaps matching TRBD1 (6 bases). Trimming took 0 bases from V and 8 from J, leaving 12 bases between them. In germline, CDR1 is SGHRS, CDR2 YFSETQ. The CDR3 sequence is 14 residues long. CDR3 nucleotides: TGCGCCAGCAGCTTGGGACAGGTCTTGCATGAGCAGTTCTTC. This gives the protein CASSLGQVLHEQFF. The whole variable domain, remainder taken from reference TRBV5-1 and TRBJ2-1, is KAGVTQTPRYLIKTRGQQVTLSCSPISGHRSVSWYQQTPGQGLQFLFEYFSETQRNKGNFPGRFSGRQFSNSRSEMNVSTLELGDSALYLCASSLGQVLHEQFFGPGTRLTVL.

This clonotype was detected ten times or more. The chain is built from TRBV12-3 or TRBV12-4 and TRBJ1-1; possibly TRBD1 for D (5 bases). The CDR3 runs 14 residues. The V end lost 5 bases, the J end lost 5 bases, and 15 bases lay between the germline ends. CDR3 protein: CASSREGMVTEAFF. The DNA for the CDR3 is TGTGCCAGCAGTAGGGAGGGGATGGTGACTGAAGCTTTCTTT.

This clonotype was seen more than once but under ten times. The chain links TRBV20-1 to TRBJ1-2; the D is unclear. Trimming removed 0 bases at V and 0 bases at J, with 5 bases between. The CDR3 contains 13 residues. Per the germline V gene, CDR1 is DFQATT and CDR2 is SNEGSKA (reference sequence). CDR3 loop: CSARDPANYGYTF. CDR3 DNA sequence: TGCAGTGCTAGAGATCCAGCTAACTATGGCTACACCTTC.

The gene calls are TRBV12-3 or TRBV12-4 and TRBJ1-1; 8 bases line up with TRBD1. The J segment lost 4 bases and the V segment lost 5 bases, leaving 12 bases of the junction unmatched. This CDR3 region has 16 residues. The CDR3 loop is CASSARTGLGPTEAFF. CDR3 in DNA: TGTGCCAGCAGTGCTCGGACAGGGCTGGGGCCCACTGAAGCTTTCTTT.

This clonotype was seen repeatedly, ten times or more. This sequence joins TRBV20-1 and TRBJ2-5, with 8 bases aligning to TRBD2. CDR3 size: 15 residues. Germline loops: CDR1 DFQATT, CDR2 SNEGSKA (reference sequence). Unmatched junction bases numbered 8, after V lost 3 bases and J lost 2 bases. Written as DNA, the CDR3 is TGCAGTGCTAGCAGAGCGGGAGAGCTACAAGAGACCCAGTACTTC. This sequence encodes CSASRAGELQETQYF.

The chain carries TRBV4-2 and TRBJ2-7, with D maybe TRBD1 (5 bases). The CDR3 is made up of 15 amino acids. V gave up 1 base and J gave up 5 bases, with 15 bases separating them. Per germline, CDR1 LGHNA and CDR2 YNFKEQ. CDR3 nucleotides: TGTGCCAGCAGCCAAGCAACTGGGGCAGTCCACGAGCAGTACTTC. Translated, it gives CASSQATGAVHEQYF.

The J gene is TRBJ2-7, the V gene TRBV20-1; 9 bases are shared with TRBD2. The CDR3 has 16 amino acids. V was clipped by 4 bases and J by 1 base; unmatched bases: 11. CDR1 DFQATT and CDR2 SNEGSKA come from the germline V gene (reference sequence). The CDR3 region has the DNA TGCAGTGCTACCCCCCTTAGCGGGAGTGTATCCTACGAGCAGTACTTC. Its translation is CSATPLSGSVSYEQYF.

The table lists this clonotype with a few counts. The chain recombines TRBV20-1 with TRBJ2-7, with no clear D. Germline V lookup: CDR1 DFQATT, CDR2 SNEGSKA (reference sequence). This CDR3 is built from 12 residues. Trimming stripped 5 bases from V and 3 bases from J, with 11 bases between. The CDR3 DNA reads TGCAGTGCTGACCGCCCCAACTACGAGCAGTACTTC. It encodes CSADRPNYEQYF.

The chain has TRBV6-1 and TRBJ2-1, with 9 bases aligning to TRBD2. V trimming: 8 bases; J trimming: 5 bases; junction bases outside the gene matches: 13. CDR1 MNHNS and CDR2 SASEGT come from the germline V gene. The CDR3 has 16 amino acids. The CDR3, as DNA: TGTGCCAGCCGTCGGGGGCGAGCGGGAGGTGACAATGAGCAGTTCTTC. Encoded protein: CASRRGRAGGDNEQFF.

This clonotype was picked up a small number of times. The junction departs from germline at one end; a sequencing error may be responsible. The rearrangement uses TRBV5-6 and TRBJ2-5; possible D gene TRBD2, 5 bases. This CDR3 contains 11 residues. Germline V gene data show CDR1 as SGHDT and CDR2 as YYEEEE. The DNA of the CDR3 is TGTGCCAGCAGCGTGGGAGAGGCCCAGTACTTC. Translating it yields CASSVGEAQYF. The complete variable domain, with remaining parts taken from reference TRBV5-6 and TRBJ2-5, reads DAGVTQSPTHLIKTRGQQVTLRCSPKSGHDTVSWYQQALGQGPQFIFQYYEEEERQRGNFPDRFSGHQFPNYSSELNVNALLLGDSALYLCASSVGEAQYFGPGTRLLVL.

The chain is built from TRBV14 and TRBJ1-6, with D possibly TRBD1 on 5 matching bases. This CDR3 spans 14 amino acids. Germline V lookup: CDR1 SGHDN, CDR2 FVKESK. Trimming left V 1 base short and J 8 bases short, with 9 bases between. In DNA form, the CDR3 reads TGTGCCAGCAGCCAAGTGGGGGGTGATTCACCCCTCCACTTT. Amino acid sequence: CASSQVGGDSPLHF.